A single T cell receptor beta chain is shown here with its context. Germline V gives CDR1 KGHSH, CDR2 LQKENI. Trimming at V came to 8 bases and at J to 4 bases, leaving 12 bases not matched to a gene. The CDR3 length is 15 residues. Treatment meaning: randomized to nivolumab then ipilimumab (arm A) or the reverse (arm B). The data stem from a study of sequential checkpoint blockade in melanoma. The overall study: DNA from about a hundred pretreatment tumor samples underwent TCRβ immunosequencing.

The method was immunoSEQ multiplex PCR; TCRdb's version includes in-frame clones alone and lacks a portion of them. The sample lists 1,500 to 2,000 clones; roughly a fifth were seen once. The chain employs TRBV18 and TRBJ2-3, with 7 bases identical to TRBD2. Sample: tumor tissue (inferred from file names), taken from a patient given nivolumab and ipilimumab in sequence. This receptor was obtained from a human donor with melanoma. For the CDR3, the DNA is TGTGCCAGCACCAGTCGGGGGGTCAACCCAGATACGCAGTATTTT. The encoded protein is CASTSRGVNPDTQYF.